This T cell receptor beta chain was retrieved from a study of T cells after yellow fever vaccination. Findings and caveats of the study: At under 97% for CD4 and approximately 89% for CD8, most primary-vaccination clones showed up again after the booster.

This clonotype occurred many times. Its specificity is unknown. TCRdb reprocessed the 5' RACE reads via MiXCR and lists one record per CDR3 protein. Among 150,000 to 200,000 distinct CDR3 sequences listed, roughly 6.4% were seen once. The CDR3 sequence is 15 residues long. CDR1 and CDR2 (germline): LNHDA, SQIVND (reference sequence). V was trimmed by 10 bases and J by 4 bases, leaving 19 bases between them. The chain recombines TRBV19 with TRBJ2-2, with unresolved D. The sequence derives from a young man who received the YFV17D yellow fever vaccine. This specimen consisted of CD4+ T cells sorted from PBMCs, obtained on the day of the first yellow fever vaccination. The CDR3 sequence is CATADRPRVTGELFF. CDR3 DNA: TGTGCCACCGCCGATCGTCCCCGGGTCACCGGGGAGCTGTTTTTT.